This paragraph covers one TCR beta chain sequence. This specimen comes from a study of tumor-infiltrating lymphocytes in oesophageal squamous cell carcinoma. TCRdb re-analysed the reads in MiXCR, keeping a single row per CDR3 protein. The repertoire holds 9,500 to 12,000 distinct CDR3 sequences, with more than 50% as singletons. The CDR3 is 12 residues long. The germline V gene has CDR1 SGHVS and CDR2 FNYEAQ. Input material: blood. The clonotype comes from a female donor with esophageal squamous cell carcinoma. This chain connects TRBV7-6 to TRBJ2-1; D is unresolved. The J call is doubtful: the DNA matches TRBJ2-7 better. The DNA for the CDR3 is TGTGCCAGCAGCAGAGTCTACTACGAGCAGTACTTC. It specifies CASSRVYYEQYF.